Listed here are 2 T cell receptor beta chains from one sample, sequenced in a study of blood T cells in healthy people across ages. It was with a sample-barcoded 5' primer and a J-beta primer mix that a second PCR of roughly 7 to 12 cycles was run. Using its own MiXCR run on the 5' RACE reads, TCRdb lists one record per CDR3 protein. The sample lists around 1.7 million distinct CDR3 sequences, approximately 30% occurring once. Material: blood. The receptors derive from a woman between 25 and 40 years old in good health.

This clonotype was detected a few times. J is TRBJ1-5 and V is TRBV20-1; 7 bases align to TRBD1. CDR1 is DFQATT and CDR2 is SNEGSKA in the germline V gene (reference sequence). The CDR3 loop spans 13 amino acids. Trimming took 3 bases from V and 3 from J; bases not matched to a gene: 2. CDR3 DNA sequence: TGCAGTGCTAGGACAGGGCACAATCAGCCCCAGCATTTT. It specifies CSARTGHNQPQHF.

The genes are TRBV20-1 and TRBJ2-5; D gene unclear. The CDR3 sequence is 14 residues long. Trimming cost V 2 bases and J 2 bases, with 12 bases left between them. From germline, CDR1 is DFQATT and CDR2 SNEGSKA (reference sequence). The CDR3 loop is CSARRARSQETQYF. Here the CDR3 DNA reads TGCAGTGCTAGACGGGCCAGGTCGCAAGAGACCCAGTACTTC.